This entry concerns a single TCR beta chain. Its antigen target is currently unknown. Base-call qualities are not available, and no considerably larger clone is one nucleotide away. The sample belongs to a study of CD8 T cells in ankylosing spondylitis (dated by TCRdb to about 2017). Regarding the study in general: T cell receptor beta repertoires were profiled in healthy donors and ankylosing spondylitis patients so that disease-linked TCR variants could be found. Peripheral blood was sampled, and synovial fluid was additionally collected from ankylosing spondylitis patients. The full study cohort was made up of roughly 25 ankylosing spondylitis patients and 108 healthy donors. Study-level results and caveats: Some TCR beta motif variants had previously been reported in synovial fluid and blood of reactive arthritis patients, which suggested common disease-initiation mechanisms. According to the report, matched synovial fluid samples from ankylosing spondylitis patients were significantly enriched for the disease-linked clones. A TCR beta motif of several highly homologous amino acid variants appeared characteristic of blood from ankylosing spondylitis patients. The disease-linked clones showed a CD8+ phenotype and occurred at relatively low frequencies in peripheral blood.

Sequencer: Illumina HiSeq 2500. Quantitative 5'-RACE with molecular barcodes was the method used to prepare the TCR beta libraries. The original pipeline was this. A new computational method, built on a probabilistic model of VDJ rearrangement, was used to identify disease-linked TCR variants. The public sequencing data were trimmed at Q25 with fastp and processed into clonotypes with MiXCR by TCRdb, which kept only in-frame beta chains. Identical CDR3 protein sequences are pooled into one entry, listed with their most common genes and DNA. TCRdb assigned the V and J calls; the authors' analysis was not used. For this sample there are just over 150,000 distinct CDR3 sequences; around 17% appear just once. Clones ranked in the top ten supply about 7.8% of the sample. There are 16 amino acids in the CDR3, from cysteine to phenylalanine inclusive. Solely the CDR3 DNA is kept, with 48 bases framed from the first base. The V end gives up 6 bases and the J end 0 bases, leaving 3 bases in the junction not matched to a gene. Looking up the germline V gene (reference sequence) yields CDR1 SGHNT and CDR2 YYREEE.

The sequence was obtained from a male donor with ankylosing spondylitis or in good health (not recorded which). Sequences were obtained from blood, either unsorted or a sorted T cell fraction (not recorded which). Recombination linked TRBV5-4 to TRBJ2-2; TRBD2 aligns with 12 central bases. The DNA sequence is as follows: TGTGCCAGCACCGGACTAGCGGGGCCGAACACCGGGGAGCTGTTTTTT. Translated, this gives CASTGLAGPNTGELFF.